The present entry profiles one T cell receptor (beta chain) with its context. Its matching antigen is unknown. This sample stems from a study of identical twins. TCRdb redid the calling of the 5' RACE reads with MiXCR, one entry per CDR3 protein. The sample records around 480,000 distinct CDR3 sequences, 12% to 15% being singletons. Study-wide points: A cross-sectional statistical analysis, not follow-up of the same donors, supported the conclusions. Diverse VJ usage suggested most zero-insertion clonotypes were not invariant T cells. Twins' surplus sharing was weaker for beta out-of-frame sequences.

This sample was shared with a second study, whose subject was yellow fever vaccine responses in identical twins.

The clonotype originates from a woman between 18 and 29 years old in good health. Sequencing was performed on CD4+ T cells sorted from blood.

The CDR3 bases are TGCAGTGCTAGAGATGGGGGGACCTATGGCTACACCTTC. Residues: CSARDGGTYGYTF. The chain couples TRBV20-1 to TRBJ1-2; possibly TRBD1 for D (5 bases). Trimming pared 0 bases from V and 4 bases from J, leaving 9 bases between. CDR1 DFQATT and CDR2 SNEGSKA come from the germline V gene (reference sequence). This CDR3 region has 13 residues.